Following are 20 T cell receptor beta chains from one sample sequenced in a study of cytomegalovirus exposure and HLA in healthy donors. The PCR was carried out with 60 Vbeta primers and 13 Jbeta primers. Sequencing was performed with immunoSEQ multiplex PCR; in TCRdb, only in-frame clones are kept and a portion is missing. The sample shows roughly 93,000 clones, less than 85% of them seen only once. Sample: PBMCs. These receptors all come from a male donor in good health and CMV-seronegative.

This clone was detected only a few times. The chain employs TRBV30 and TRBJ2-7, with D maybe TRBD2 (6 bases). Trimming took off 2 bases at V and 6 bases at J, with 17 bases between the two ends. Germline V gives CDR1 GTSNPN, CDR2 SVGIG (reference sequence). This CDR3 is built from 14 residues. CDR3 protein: CAWSQPHPGGEQYF. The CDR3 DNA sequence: TGTGCCTGGAGTCAACCTCACCCCGGGGGCGAGCAGTACTTC.

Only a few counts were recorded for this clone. The CDR3 region is CASSVVAPYEQYF. CDR3 in DNA: TGTGCCAGCAGCGTTGTGGCACCTTACGAGCAGTACTTC. V is TRBV9 and J is TRBJ2-7; D unclear. Germline V CDR1 and CDR2: SGDLS, YYNGEE. CDR3 length: 13 residues. V lost 2 bases and J lost 4, with 10 bases in between.

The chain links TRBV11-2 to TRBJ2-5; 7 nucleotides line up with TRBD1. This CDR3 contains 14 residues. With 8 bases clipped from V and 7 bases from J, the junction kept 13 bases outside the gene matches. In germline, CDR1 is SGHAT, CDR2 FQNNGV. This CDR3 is CASLLRGPSGTQYF. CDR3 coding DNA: TGTGCCAGCCTCTTGAGGGGGCCTTCTGGGACCCAGTACTTC.

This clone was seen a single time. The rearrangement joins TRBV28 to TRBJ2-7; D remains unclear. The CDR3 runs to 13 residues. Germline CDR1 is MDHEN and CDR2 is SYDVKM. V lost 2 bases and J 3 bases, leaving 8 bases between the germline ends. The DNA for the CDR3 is TGTGCCAGCAGTTTACCTAGGTTCTACGAGCAGTACTTC. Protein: CASSLPRFYEQYF.

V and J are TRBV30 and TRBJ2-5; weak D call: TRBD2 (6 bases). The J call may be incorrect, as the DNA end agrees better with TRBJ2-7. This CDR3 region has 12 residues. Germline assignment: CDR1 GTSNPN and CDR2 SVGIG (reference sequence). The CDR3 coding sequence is TGTGCCGGCCCGGGCGGGAAGGGCGAGCAGTACTTC. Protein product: CAGPGGKGEQYF.

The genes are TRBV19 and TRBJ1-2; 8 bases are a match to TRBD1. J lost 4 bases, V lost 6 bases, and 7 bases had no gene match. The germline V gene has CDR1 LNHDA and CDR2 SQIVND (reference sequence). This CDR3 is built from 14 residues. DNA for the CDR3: TGTGCCAGTAGCCGACAGGGGCCGGGCTATGGCTACACCTTC. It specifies CASSRQGPGYGYTF.

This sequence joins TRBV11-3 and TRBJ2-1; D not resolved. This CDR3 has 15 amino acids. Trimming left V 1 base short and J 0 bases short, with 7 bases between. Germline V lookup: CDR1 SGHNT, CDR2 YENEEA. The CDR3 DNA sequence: TGTGCCAGCAGCTTAGGAGGTGTCTCCTACAATGAGCAGTTCTTC. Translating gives CASSLGGVSYNEQFF.

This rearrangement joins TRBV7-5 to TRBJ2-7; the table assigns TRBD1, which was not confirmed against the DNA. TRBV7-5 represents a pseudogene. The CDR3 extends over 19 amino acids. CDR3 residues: CARTPHKDRGANTSYEQYF. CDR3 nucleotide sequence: TGTGCCAGAACCCCCCATAAGGACAGGGGGGCCAATACCTCCTACGAGCAGTACTTC.

CDR3 in amino acids: CASSLRTGTRETQYF. DNA of the CDR3: TGTGCCAGCAGCTTAAGGACAGGGACCCGGGAGACCCAGTACTTC. The V gene is TRBV7-9, the J gene TRBJ2-5, with 8 positions matching TRBD1. The CDR3 sequence is 15 residues long. Germline CDR1 and CDR2: SEHNR and FQNEAQ (reference sequence). J gave up 5 bases and V 2 bases, and 7 bases lay outside the gene matches. Using reference TRBV7-9 and TRBJ2-5 for the parts outside the CDR3, the full variable domain is DTGVSQNPRHKITKRGQNVTFRCDPISEHNRLYWYRQTLGQGPEFLTYFQNEAQLEKSRLLSDRFSAERPKGSFSTLEIQRTEQGDSAMYLCASSLRTGTRETQYFGPGTRLLVL.

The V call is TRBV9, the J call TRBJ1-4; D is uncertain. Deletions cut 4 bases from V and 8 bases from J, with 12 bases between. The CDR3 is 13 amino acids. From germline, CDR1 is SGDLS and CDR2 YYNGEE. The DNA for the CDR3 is TGTGCCAGCAGCTCCCCCCCTGAGGAAAAACTGTTTTTT. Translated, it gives CASSSPPEEKLFF.

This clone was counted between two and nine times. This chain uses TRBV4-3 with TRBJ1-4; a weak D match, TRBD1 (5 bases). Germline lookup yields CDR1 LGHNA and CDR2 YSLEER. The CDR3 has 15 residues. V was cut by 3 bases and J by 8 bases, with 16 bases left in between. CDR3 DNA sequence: TGCGCCAGCAGCCAGTCCGGGACTATCAAGGAAAAACTGTTTTTT. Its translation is CASSQSGTIKEKLFF.

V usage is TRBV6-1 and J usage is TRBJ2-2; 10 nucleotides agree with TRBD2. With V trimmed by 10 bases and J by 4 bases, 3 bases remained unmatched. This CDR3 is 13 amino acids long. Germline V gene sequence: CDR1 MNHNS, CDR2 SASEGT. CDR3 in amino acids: CAILAGLTGELFF. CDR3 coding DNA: TGTGCCATACTAGCGGGGCTCACCGGGGAGCTGTTTTTT.

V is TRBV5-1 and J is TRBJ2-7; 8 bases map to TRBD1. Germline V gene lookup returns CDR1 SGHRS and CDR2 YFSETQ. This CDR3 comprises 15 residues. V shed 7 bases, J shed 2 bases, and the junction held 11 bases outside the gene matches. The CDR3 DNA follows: TGCGCCAGCGCCTCGGGGACAGGATCGGCCTACGAGCAGTACTTC. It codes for CASASGTGSAYEQYF.

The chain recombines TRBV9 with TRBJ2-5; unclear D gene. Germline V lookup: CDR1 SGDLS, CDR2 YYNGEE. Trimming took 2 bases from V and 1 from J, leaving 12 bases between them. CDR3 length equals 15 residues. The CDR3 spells CASSVLPGVQETQYF. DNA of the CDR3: TGTGCCAGCAGCGTGTTGCCAGGCGTCCAAGAGACCCAGTACTTC.

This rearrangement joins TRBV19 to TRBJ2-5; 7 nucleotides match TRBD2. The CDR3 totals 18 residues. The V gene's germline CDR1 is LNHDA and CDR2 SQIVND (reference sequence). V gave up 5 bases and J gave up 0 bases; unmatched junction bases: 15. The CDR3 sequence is CASSLRVRSGTYQETQYF. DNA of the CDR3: TGTGCCAGTAGTCTTAGGGTTCGGAGCGGGACGTACCAAGAGACCCAGTACTTC. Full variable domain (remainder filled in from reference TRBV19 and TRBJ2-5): DGGITQSPKYLFRKEGQNVTLSCEQNLNHDAMYWYRQDPGQGLRLIYYSQIVNDFQKGDIAEGYSVSREKKESFPLTVTSAQKNPTAFYLCASSLRVRSGTYQETQYFGPGTRLLVL.

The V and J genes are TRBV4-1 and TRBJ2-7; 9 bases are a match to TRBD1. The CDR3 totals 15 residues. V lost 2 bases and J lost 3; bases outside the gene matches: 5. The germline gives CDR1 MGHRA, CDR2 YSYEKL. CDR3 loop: CASSQTGQGYYEQYF. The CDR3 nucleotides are TGCGCCAGCAGCCAAACGGGACAGGGCTACTACGAGCAGTACTTC.

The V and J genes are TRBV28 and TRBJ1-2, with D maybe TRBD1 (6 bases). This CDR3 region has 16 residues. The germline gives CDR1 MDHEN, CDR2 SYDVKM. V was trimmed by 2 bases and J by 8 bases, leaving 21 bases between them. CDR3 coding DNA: TGTGCCAGCAGTTTAGCGGCTCTAGGACAGTTTCGGGGCTACACCTTC. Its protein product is CASSLAALGQFRGYTF.

The CDR3 protein is CASSLTGVGEQYF. The CDR3 DNA is TGTGCCAGCAGCCTCACGGGAGTAGGCGAGCAGTACTTC. The rearrangement uses TRBV11-3 and TRBJ2-7; a possible D gene is TRBD2 (6 bases). The germline CDR1 and CDR2 sequences are SGHNT and YENEEA. The CDR3 loop spans 13 amino acids. V lost 5 bases to trimming and J lost 6 bases, with 14 bases between them.

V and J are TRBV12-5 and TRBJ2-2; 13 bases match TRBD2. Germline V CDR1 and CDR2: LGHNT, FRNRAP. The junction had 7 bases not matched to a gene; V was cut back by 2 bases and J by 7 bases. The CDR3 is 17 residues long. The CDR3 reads CASGLRTSGRSGGELFF. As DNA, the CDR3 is TGTGCTAGTGGTTTGCGGACTAGCGGGAGATCGGGCGGGGAGCTGTTTTTT. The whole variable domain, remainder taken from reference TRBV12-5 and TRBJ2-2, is DARVTQTPRHKVTEMGQEVTMRCQPILGHNTVFWYRQTMMQGLELLAYFRNRAPLDDSGMPKDRFSAEMPDATLATLKIQPSEPRDSAVYFCASGLRTSGRSGGELFFGEGSRLTVL.

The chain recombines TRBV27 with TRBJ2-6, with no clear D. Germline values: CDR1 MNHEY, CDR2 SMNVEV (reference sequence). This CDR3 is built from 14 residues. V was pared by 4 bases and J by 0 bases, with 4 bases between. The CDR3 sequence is CASSSYSGANVLTF. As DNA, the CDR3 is TGTGCCAGCAGTTCCTACTCTGGGGCCAACGTCCTGACTTTC.